This is a list of T cell receptor beta chains from one sample in a study of cytomegalovirus exposure and HLA in healthy donors. The protocol was immunoSEQ multiplex PCR, while the TCRdb copy is restricted to in-frame clones and leaves out a portion. The sample includes 200,000 to 300,000 clones, 82% of them seen just once. Source material: PBMCs. The receptors come from a woman between 35 and 50 years old in good health and CMV-seropositive. Both conserved end residues are part of each CDR3. D genes are given only for firm matches. Size is stated for part of the rows, as once, few or many counts, or as a class when the clone is expanded.

clone_size,v_call,d_call,j_call,cdr3_aa,cdr3_nt
.,TRBV6-5,.,TRBJ1-1,CASSYLTGWNTEAFF,TGTGCCAGCAGTTACTTGACCGGGTGGAACACTGAAGCTTTCTTT
.,TRBV9,TRBD1,TRBJ2-7,CASSVEGGGSYEQYF,TGTGCCAGCAGCGTAGAAGGGGGCGGATCGTACGAGCAGTACTTC
.,TRBV27,.,TRBJ1-1,CASSSGITEAFF,TGTGCCAGCAGTTCAGGGATCACTGAAGCTTTCTTT
.,TRBV4-3,TRBD2,TRBJ2-3,CASSQDPDTSGSTDTQYF,TGCGCCAGCAGCCAAGATCCGGACACTAGCGGGAGCACAGATACGCAGTATTTT
few,TRBV7-9,TRBD1,TRBJ1-6,CSSSSRTGYNSPLHF,TGTTCCAGCAGCTCCCGGACAGGGTATAATTCACCCCTCCACTTT
.,TRBV9,.,TRBJ2-3,CASSPRGGASTDTQYF,TGTGCCAGCAGCCCAAGAGGCGGGGCTAGCACAGATACGCAGTATTTT
.,TRBV6-1,.,TRBJ1-3,CASSDQGMRSGNTIYF,TGTGCCAGCAGTGATCAGGGCATGCGTTCTGGAAACACCATATATTTT
.,TRBV7-2,.,TRBJ2-2,CASSSIAPTGELFF,TGTGCCAGCAGCTCCATAGCCCCGACCGGTGAGCTGTTTTTT
.,TRBV5-1,.,TRBJ1-3,CASRDEGSTIYF,TGCGCCAGCAGGGACGAGGGTTCCACCATATATTTT
few,TRBV10-3,.,TRBJ1-1,CAIRGQTNTEAFF,TGTGCCATCAGAGGACAGACGAACACTGAAGCTTTCTTT
once,TRBV6-5,.,TRBJ2-7,CASSYSGRIYEQYF,TGTGCCAGCAGTTACAGTGGGAGAATCTACGAGCAGTACTTC
.,TRBV27,TRBD2,TRBJ2-2,CASSLVWDYLNTGELFF,TGTGCCAGCAGTTTAGTATGGGACTATCTAAACACCGGGGAGCTGTTTTTT
.,TRBV11-1,.,TRBJ1-1,CASSLLVNSGMNTEAFF,TGTGCCAGCAGCTTGTTAGTGAACAGCGGCATGAACACTGAAGCTTTCTTT
.,TRBV11-3,.,TRBJ2-3,CASSLEGGLLDTQYF,TGTGCCAGCAGCTTAGAGGGAGGATTGCTGGATACGCAGTATTTT
.,TRBV20-1,.,TRBJ2-1,CSVLGRNEQFF,TGCAGTGTTCTGGGGCGCAATGAGCAGTTCTTC
.,TRBV18,.,TRBJ2-1,CASSLQGAYNEQFF,TGTGCCAGCTCACTACAGGGTGCGTACAATGAGCAGTTCTTC
.,TRBV5-1,.,TRBJ2-2,CASSFAKTGELFF,TGCGCCAGCAGCTTCGCGAAAACCGGGGAGCTGTTTTTT
.,TRBV18,TRBD1,TRBJ2-6,CASSAAGTGGAGANVLTF,TGTGCCAGCTCAGCAGCCGGGACAGGGGGCGCTGGGGCCAACGTCCTGACTTTC
.,TRBV9,.,TRBJ1-3,CASTPGSGNTIYF,TGTGCCAGCACCCCGGGCTCTGGAAACACCATATATTTT
.,TRBV11-3,.,TRBJ2-7,CASSSIYYEQYF,TGTGCCAGCAGCTCCATCTACTACGAGCAGTACTTC
.,TRBV30,.,TRBJ1-2,CARGMGFNYGYTF,TGTGCCCGAGGGATGGGCTTTAACTATGGCTACACCTTC
.,TRBV5-1,TRBD2,TRBJ2-1,CASSLTSGGAVEQFF,TGCGCCAGCAGCTTGACTAGCGGGGGGGCGGTTGAGCAGTTCTTC
.,TRBV5-6,.,TRBJ1-1,CASSFEQGPEAFF,TGTGCCAGCAGCTTCGAACAGGGCCCTGAAGCTTTCTTT
.,TRBV30,TRBD1,TRBJ1-2,CASIFMGQLYGYTF,TGTGCCAGTATATTCATGGGACAGCTCTATGGCTACACCTTC
few,TRBV30,.,TRBJ2-7,CALGPSAYEQYF,TGTGCGCTCGGTCCTTCGGCCTACGAGCAGTACTTC
.,TRBV6-5,.,TRBJ2-1,CASSSLGEQFF,TGTGCCAGCAGTTCACTCGGTGAGCAGTTCTTC
few,TRBV9,TRBD1,TRBJ2-3,CASSSGGSRGDTQYF,TGTGCCAGCAGCTCAGGGGGATCAAGGGGCGATACGCAGTATTTT
few,TRBV14,TRBD1,TRBJ2-7,CASSDRQGWNEQYF,TGTGCCAGCAGCGATCGACAGGGGTGGAACGAGCAGTACTTC
few,TRBV10-2,TRBD1,TRBJ2-7,CASRPTGVVHEQYF,TGCGCCAGCAGGCCGACAGGGGTTGTCCACGAGCAGTACTTC
.,TRBV5-5,.,TRBJ1-1,CASSSGSGAFF,TGTGCCAGCAGCTCGGGGTCCGGAGCTTTCTTT
.,TRBV6-6,.,TRBJ2-7,CASGRLQTYEQYF,TGTGCCAGCGGCCGGCTACAGACCTACGAGCAGTACTTC
.,TRBV10-2,.,TRBJ2-7,CASRGTDGSSYEQYF,TGCGCCAGCAGGGGGACCGACGGGAGCTCCTACGAGCAGTACTTC
.,TRBV12-5,TRBD2,TRBJ2-1,CASGSRLAGGSNEQFF,TGTGCTAGTGGTTCCAGGCTAGCGGGAGGGAGCAATGAGCAGTTCTTC
.,TRBV7-7,.,TRBJ2-2,CASSPRATSNTGELFF,TGTGCTAGCAGCCCACGAGCCACGAGCAACACCGGGGAGCTGTTTTTT
once,TRBV30,TRBD2,TRBJ2-7,CAWSYSGGLGYEQYF,TGTGCCTGGAGTTATAGCGGGGGCTTGGGCTACGAGCAGTACTTC
.,TRBV11-2,TRBD2,TRBJ2-1,CASSLGRTSGGVYNEQFF,TGTGCCAGCAGCTTAGGCCGTACTAGCGGAGGGGTTTACAATGAGCAGTTCTTC
.,TRBV5-1,.,TRBJ2-2,CASSLAQGGTGELFF,TGCGCCAGCAGCTTGGCACAGGGCGGCACCGGGGAGCTGTTTTTT
.,TRBV7-2,.,TRBJ2-7,CASSPRGLYYEQYF,TGTGCCAGCAGCCCCCGGGGACTGTACTACGAGCAGTACTTC
.,TRBV6-6,.,TRBJ2-7,CASSYATSYEQYF,TGTGCCAGCAGTTACGCGACTTCCTACGAGCAGTACTTC
.,TRBV7-9,TRBD1,TRBJ2-7,CASRRTGTEAEQYF,TGTGCCAGCAGGAGAACCGGGACAGAGGCCGAGCAGTACTTC
.,TRBV5-1,.,TRBJ2-3,CASSLEGSTDTQYF,TGCGCCAGCAGCTTGGAGGGGAGCACAGATACGCAGTATTTT
once,TRBV27,TRBD1,TRBJ1-5,CASSPMDRGNQPQHF,TGTGCCAGCAGTCCGATGGACAGGGGGAATCAGCCCCAGCATTTT
.,TRBV5-6,TRBD1,TRBJ1-2,CASSWDRDYGYTF,TGTGCCAGCAGCTGGGACAGGGATTATGGCTACACCTTC
once,TRBV4-3,TRBD1,TRBJ2-7,CASSLGSGQGASREQYF,TGCGCCAGCAGCCTCGGAAGCGGCCAGGGGGCGTCGCGGGAGCAGTACTTC
.,TRBV5-1,.,TRBJ1-1,CASSLAVQGPQAFF,TGCGCCAGCAGCTTGGCCGTTCAGGGGCCGCAAGCTTTCTTT
.,TRBV25-1,.,TRBJ1-4,CASSQGWGTNEKLFF,TGTGCCAGCAGTCAGGGGTGGGGAACTAATGAAAAACTGTTTTTT
once,TRBV30,TRBD2,TRBJ2-4,CAWSPPGLAGGPSAKNIQYF,TGTGCCTGGAGTCCCCCGGGACTAGCGGGAGGGCCTAGTGCCAAAAACATTCAGTACTTC